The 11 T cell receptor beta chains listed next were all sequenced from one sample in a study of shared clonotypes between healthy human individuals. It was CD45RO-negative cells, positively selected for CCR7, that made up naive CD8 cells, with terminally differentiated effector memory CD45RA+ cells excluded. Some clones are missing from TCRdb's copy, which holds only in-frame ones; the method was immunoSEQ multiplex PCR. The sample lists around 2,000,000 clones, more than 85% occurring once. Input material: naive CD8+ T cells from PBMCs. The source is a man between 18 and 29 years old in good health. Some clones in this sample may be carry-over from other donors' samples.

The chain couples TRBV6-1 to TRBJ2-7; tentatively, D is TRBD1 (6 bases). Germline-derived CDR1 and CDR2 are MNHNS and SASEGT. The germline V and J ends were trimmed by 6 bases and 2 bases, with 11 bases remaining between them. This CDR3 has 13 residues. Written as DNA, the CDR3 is TGTGCCAGCAGGGTAACAGGGACCTACGAGCAGTACTTC. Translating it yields CASRVTGTYEQYF.

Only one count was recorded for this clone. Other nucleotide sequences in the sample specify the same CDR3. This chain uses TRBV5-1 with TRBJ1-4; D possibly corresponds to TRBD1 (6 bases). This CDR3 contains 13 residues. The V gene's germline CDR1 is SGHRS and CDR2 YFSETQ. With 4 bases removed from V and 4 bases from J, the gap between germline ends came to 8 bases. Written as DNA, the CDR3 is TGCGCCAGCAGCCTAGGGGGTAATGAAAAACTGTTTTTT. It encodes CASSLGGNEKLFF.

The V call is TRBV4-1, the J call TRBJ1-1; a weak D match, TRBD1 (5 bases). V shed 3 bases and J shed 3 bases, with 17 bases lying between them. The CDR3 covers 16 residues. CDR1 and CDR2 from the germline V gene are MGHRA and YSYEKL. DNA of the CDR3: TGCGCCAGCAGCCATGCTAGAGGAAGAGGGGACACTGAAGCTTTCTTT. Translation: CASSHARGRGDTEAFF.

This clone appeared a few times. CDR3 bases: TGTGCCAGCGGCTACGGGCGGGAATTTCATGAGCAGTTCTTC. This gives the protein CASGYGREFHEQFF. The chain joins TRBV7-3 to TRBJ2-1; tentatively, D is TRBD2 (6 bases). The V end lost 8 bases, the J end lost 8 bases, and 19 bases lay between the germline ends. The CDR3 loop spans 14 amino acids. Germline values: CDR1 SGHTA, CDR2 FQGTGA.

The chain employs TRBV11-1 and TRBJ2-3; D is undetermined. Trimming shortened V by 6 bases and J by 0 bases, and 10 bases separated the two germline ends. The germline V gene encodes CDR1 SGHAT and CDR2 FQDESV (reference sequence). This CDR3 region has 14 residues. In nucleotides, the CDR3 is TGTGCCAGCAGGCGGAGAACTAGCACAGATACGCAGTATTTT. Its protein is CASRRRTSTDTQYF.

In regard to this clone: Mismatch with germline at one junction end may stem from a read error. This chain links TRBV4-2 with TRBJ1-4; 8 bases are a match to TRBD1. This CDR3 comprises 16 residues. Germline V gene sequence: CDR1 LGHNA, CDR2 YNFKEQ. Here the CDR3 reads CASSQEPPGGWEKLLF. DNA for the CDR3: TGTGCCAGCAGCCAAGAGCCCCCAGGGGGCTGGGAAAAACTGCTTTTT.

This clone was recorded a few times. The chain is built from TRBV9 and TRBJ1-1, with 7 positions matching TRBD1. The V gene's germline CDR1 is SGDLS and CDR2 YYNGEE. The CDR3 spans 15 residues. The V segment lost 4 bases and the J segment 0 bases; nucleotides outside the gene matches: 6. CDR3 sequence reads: CASSRTGKMNTEAFF. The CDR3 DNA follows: TGTGCCAGCAGCAGGACAGGCAAAATGAACACTGAAGCTTTCTTT.

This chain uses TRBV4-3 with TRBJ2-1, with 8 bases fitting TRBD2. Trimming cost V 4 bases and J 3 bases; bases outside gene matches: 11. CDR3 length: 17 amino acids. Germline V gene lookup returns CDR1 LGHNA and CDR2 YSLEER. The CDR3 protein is CASSLGLALGYYNEQFF. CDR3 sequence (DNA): TGCGCCAGCAGCCTAGGACTAGCCTTGGGGTACTACAATGAGCAGTTCTTC.

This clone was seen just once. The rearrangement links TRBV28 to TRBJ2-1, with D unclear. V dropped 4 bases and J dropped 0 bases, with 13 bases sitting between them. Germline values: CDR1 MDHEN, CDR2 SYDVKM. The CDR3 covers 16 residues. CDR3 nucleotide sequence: TGTGCCAGCAGTTCGACCAGACACCTCTCCTACAATGAGCAGTTCTTC. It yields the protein CASSSTRHLSYNEQFF.

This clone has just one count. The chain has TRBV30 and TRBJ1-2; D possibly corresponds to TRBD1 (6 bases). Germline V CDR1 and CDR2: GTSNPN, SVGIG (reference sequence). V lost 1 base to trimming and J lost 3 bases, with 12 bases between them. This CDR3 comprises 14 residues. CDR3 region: CAWSGDRPYYGYTF. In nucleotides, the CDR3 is TGTGCCTGGAGTGGAGACAGGCCTTACTATGGCTACACCTTC.

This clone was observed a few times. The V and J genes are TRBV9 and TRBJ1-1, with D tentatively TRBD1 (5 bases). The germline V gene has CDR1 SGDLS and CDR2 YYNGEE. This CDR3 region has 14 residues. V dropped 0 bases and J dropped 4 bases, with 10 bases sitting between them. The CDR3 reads CASSVEGAGTEAFF. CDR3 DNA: TGTGCCAGCAGCGTAGAAGGGGCCGGCACTGAAGCTTTCTTT.